The 9 T cell receptor beta chains given below trace back to one sample, sequenced in a study of T cells after yellow fever vaccination. TCRdb re-called the 5' RACE reads with MiXCR, one entry per CDR3 protein. The sample includes about 120,000 distinct CDR3 sequences, roughly 15% seen only once; the top ten take roughly 41%. This specimen consisted of CD8+ T cells sorted from PBMCs, obtained 5 days after the yellow fever booster vaccination. These receptors all come from a man between 18 and 29 years old who received the YFV17D yellow fever vaccine.

Only a few counts were recorded for this clonotype. The chain recombines TRBV10-3 with TRBJ2-1; D perhaps matches TRBD1 (6 bases). Looked up from germline, CDR1 is ENHRY and CDR2 is SYGVKD. Between the trimmed V and J ends, which lost 2 bases and 8 bases, there was a span of 19 bases. The CDR3 extends over 16 amino acids. DNA for the CDR3: TGTGCCATCAGTGAGCGGAAAGACAGGTCCTTTTATGAGCAGTTCTTC. It translates to CAISERKDRSFYEQFF.

Only a few counts were recorded for this clonotype. The genes are TRBV4-1 and TRBJ2-3; 11 bases match TRBD2. Germline V gives CDR1 MGHRA, CDR2 YSYEKL. Trimming took 1 base from V and 5 from J; bases not matched to a gene: 8. The CDR3 contains 17 residues. The chain's CDR3 is CASSQVGASGGQDTQYF. The CDR3 DNA is TGCGCCAGCAGCCAAGTCGGGGCTAGCGGGGGGCAAGATACGCAGTATTTT.

This clonotype came up a few times. This chain links TRBV4-3 with TRBJ2-5, with D unresolved. The CDR3 runs to 14 residues. CDR1 is LGHNA and CDR2 is YSLEER in the germline V gene. Trimming shortened V by 1 base and J by 1 base, and 7 bases separated the two germline ends. In DNA, the CDR3 is TGCGCCAGCAGCCAAGTTCTGGGCCAAGAGACCCAGTACTTC. Amino acids: CASSQVLGQETQYF.

This clonotype was picked up a small number of times. The chain has TRBV4-3 and TRBJ1-2; D unresolved. The CDR3 consists of 17 residues. CDR1 and CDR2 (germline): LGHNA, YSLEER. The V gene lost 1 base and the J gene lost 5 bases, with 20 bases spanning the gap. CDR3 bases: TGCGCCAGCAGCCAAGCCTATTTGGGGAAGGATCGGTATGGCTACACCTTC. It specifies CASSQAYLGKDRYGYTF.

This clonotype was counted a few times. The CDR3 protein is CASSLGSTNYGYTF. The CDR3 DNA follows: TGTGCCAGCAGCTTGGGGTCCACTAACTATGGCTACACCTTC. The gene calls are TRBV5-6 and TRBJ1-2; no clear D gene. The CDR3 extends over 14 amino acids. Germline CDR1 SGHDT, CDR2 YYEEEE. V gave up 0 bases and J gave up 0 bases, with 6 bases separating them.

The chain recombines TRBV15 with TRBJ1-1, with unresolved D. The CDR3 length is 13 residues. Deletions cut 1 base from V and 4 bases from J, with 7 bases between. Germline CDR1 is LNHNV and CDR2 is YYDKDF (reference sequence). Written as DNA, the CDR3 is TGTGCCACCAGCAGAGGTGGGGTCACTGAAGCTTTCTTT. It encodes CATSRGGVTEAFF.

This clonotype has ten or more counts. The chain recombines TRBV7-2 with TRBJ2-7, with 8 nucleotides matching TRBD1. CDR1 SGHTA and CDR2 FQGNSA come from the germline V gene. Trimming took 5 bases from V and 2 from J; bases not matched to a gene: 11. The CDR3 has 16 amino acids. The CDR3 sequence is CASSPWLQGVAYEQYF. The CDR3 DNA follows: TGTGCCAGCAGCCCCTGGCTACAGGGGGTGGCCTACGAGCAGTACTTC.

The CDR3 region is CASTLGNEQFF. In DNA, the CDR3 is TGTGCCAGCACCCTAGGGAATGAGCAGTTCTTC. The V call is TRBV6-5, the J call TRBJ2-1; D is ambiguous. The CDR3 is 11 amino acids. V was clipped by 7 bases and J by 7 bases, with 8 bases between them. CDR1 MNHEY and CDR2 SVGAGI come from the germline V gene.

The rearrangement uses TRBV9 and TRBJ2-2; no firm D call. The CDR3 contains 15 residues. Trimming stripped 0 bases from V and 6 bases from J, with 12 bases between. The germline V gene encodes CDR1 SGDLS and CDR2 YYNGEE. The CDR3 protein is CASSVGGYSPGELFF. The DNA of the CDR3 is TGTGCCAGCAGCGTAGGGGGATATTCACCCGGGGAGCTGTTTTTT.